This TCR beta chain appears in the sequencing data of a study of cytomegalovirus exposure and HLA in healthy donors. Germline V gene data show CDR1 as SGHVS and CDR2 as FQNEAQ. CDR3 length equals 16 residues. The PCR employed 60 Vbeta primers together with 13 Jbeta primers. TCRdb keeps only in-frame clones here, not all; method: immunoSEQ multiplex PCR. The table has more than 95,000 clones, about three quarters seen once. Samples came from healthy bone marrow donors. Points on this clone: Its antigen remains unidentified.

Overall study findings and caveats: Later work showed greater clonal expansion in HLA-associated TCR beta chains than in equally common others.

The receptor was isolated from a woman aged 40 to 49 in good health and CMV-seronegative. The V call is TRBV7-8, the J call TRBJ2-5, with 9 bases lining up with TRBD2. The DNA end is a closer match to TRBJ2-7, so the J assignment may be wrong. Specimen: PBMCs. The CDR3 sequence: CASSPRGAGGTYEQYF. The CDR3 DNA reads TGTGCCAGCAGCCCCCGCGGGGCGGGAGGGACCTACGAGCAGTACTTC.